One sample yielded the 27 T cell receptor beta chains listed below, sequenced in a study of T cells in Graves' hyperthyroidism and ophthalmopathy. Researchers amplified the TCR beta CDR3 regions from RNA transcripts. The study used the HTBI primer set for a first-round RT-PCR of the TCR CDR3. TCRdb re-derived calls from the multiplex PCR reads in MiXCR, one entry per CDR3 protein. The sample has about 380,000 distinct CDR3 sequences; around 13% are singletons. Material: blood. The receptors here all came from a woman aged 55-70 years with Graves' hyperthyroidism.

This clonotype was observed at least ten times. The chain couples TRBV5-1 to TRBJ1-4; weak D call: TRBD1 (6 bases). Per the germline V gene, CDR1 is SGHRS and CDR2 is YFSETQ. CDR3 length: 14 residues. Trimming removed 4 bases from V and 0 bases from J, with 7 bases in between. CDR3 in amino acids: CASSRTATNEKLFF. CDR3 sequence (DNA): TGCGCCAGCAGCCGGACAGCAACTAATGAAAAACTGTTTTTT.

Ten or more counts support this clonotype. The chain recombines TRBV27 with TRBJ1-1, with 9 bases aligning to TRBD1. Unmatched junction bases numbered 12, after V lost 6 bases and J lost 4 bases. The germline V gene has CDR1 MNHEY and CDR2 SMNVEV (reference sequence). The length of the CDR3 is 16 residues. The DNA for the CDR3 is TGTGCCAGCAGCCAACCCCTTGACAGGGGGACCACTGAAGCTTTCTTT. Translated: CASSQPLDRGTTEAFF.

At least ten counts were recorded for this clonotype. This rearrangement joins TRBV7-9 to TRBJ2-1, with D possibly matching TRBD2 (6 bases). The CDR3 extends over 17 amino acids. V shed 2 bases and J shed 7 bases, with 21 bases lying between them. From germline, CDR1 is SEHNR and CDR2 FQNEAQ (reference sequence). In nucleotides, the CDR3 is TGTGCCAGCAGCTTACGACCGGGGGACGGAAAACGAAATGAGCAGTTCTTC. This codes for CASSLRPGDGKRNEQFF.

This clonotype is a singleton in its sample. A much larger clonotype is one base distant, so this may be a read error. This chain connects TRBV18 to TRBJ2-1; D remains unclear. The length of the CDR3 is 16 residues. CDR1 KGHSH and CDR2 LQKENI come from the germline V gene. The CDR3 sequence: CASSPDPTSSYNEKFF. Written as DNA, the CDR3 is TGTGCCAGCTCACCTGACCCGACAAGCTCCTACAATGAGAAGTTCTTC. Variable domain in full (rest from reference TRBV18 and TRBJ2-1): NAGVMQNPRHLVRRRGQEARLRCSPMKGHSHVYWYRQLPEEGLKFMVYLQKENIIDESGMPKERFSAEFPKEGPSILRIQQVVRGDSAAYFCASSPDPTSSYNEKFFGPGTRLTVL.

This chain uses TRBV28 with TRBJ1-5; D remains ambiguous. Trimming removed 2 bases at V and 4 bases at J, with 9 bases between. The CDR3 consists of 14 residues. Germline CDR1 reads MDHEN; CDR2 reads SYDVKM. The CDR3 DNA reads as TGTGCCAGCAGTTTAGGGAGTGGGAATCAGCCCCAGCATTTT. It codes for CASSLGSGNQPQHF.

This clonotype was seen ten or more times. This rearrangement joins TRBV28 to TRBJ2-7; TRBD2 aligns across 8 bases. Germline V gene sequence: CDR1 MDHEN, CDR2 SYDVKM. The length of the CDR3 is 14 residues. The J segment lost 6 bases and the V segment lost 2 bases, leaving 6 bases of the junction unmatched. The CDR3 reads CASSLLREGSEQYF. CDR3 coding DNA: TGTGCCAGCAGTTTACTACGGGAGGGGAGCGAGCAGTACTTC.

This clonotype has a count of ten or more. The V call is TRBV6-1, the J call TRBJ1-2, with D possibly TRBD1 on 5 matching bases. The germline gives CDR1 MNHNS, CDR2 SASEGT. V gave up 4 bases and J gave up 2 bases, with 11 bases separating them. The CDR3 has 14 amino acids. The CDR3 DNA sequence: TGTGCCAGCAGTGCTATTCAGGGCAACTATGGCTACACCTTC. Its translation: CASSAIQGNYGYTF.

Many counts were recorded for this clonotype. The chain joins TRBV7-9 to TRBJ2-7; weak D call: TRBD1 (5 bases). Germline CDR1 reads SEHNR; CDR2 reads FQNEAQ (reference sequence). V was trimmed by 6 bases and J by 0 bases, leaving 15 bases between them. The CDR3 is made up of 15 amino acids. Written as DNA, the CDR3 is TGTGCCAGCAGGCAAGTCAGGGCTGGCTCCTACGAGCAGTACTTC. This encodes CASRQVRAGSYEQYF.

J is TRBJ2-2 and V is TRBV9, with 8 bases lining up with TRBD2. The germline gives CDR1 SGDLS, CDR2 YYNGEE. This CDR3 comprises 17 residues. Germline trimming cut 0 bases from V and 6 bases from J; bases unmatched to any gene: 10. The CDR3 protein is CASSVVERLAGSGELFF. CDR3 DNA sequence: TGTGCCAGCAGCGTAGTGGAGAGATTAGCGGGATCCGGGGAGCTGTTTTTT. Full variable domain (rest looked up from reference TRBV9 and TRBJ2-2): DSGVTQTPKHLITATGQRVTLRCSPRSGDLSVYWYQQSLDQGLQFLIQYYNGEERAKGNILERFSAQQFPDLHSELNLSSLELGDSALYFCASSVVERLAGSGELFFGEGSRLTVL.

This clonotype was counted at least ten times. The J gene is TRBJ1-1, the V gene TRBV12-3 or TRBV12-4; D gene uncertain. The V end was cut by 1 base, the J end by 6 bases, with 12 bases between. This CDR3 contains 14 residues. The CDR3 sequence is CASSLGGWGSEAFF. DNA for the CDR3: TGTGCCAGCAGTTTAGGGGGTTGGGGATCTGAAGCTTTCTTT.

This clonotype was observed many times. V is TRBV27 and J is TRBJ1-1; a weak D match, TRBD1 (6 bases). The CDR3 extends over 15 amino acids. CDR1 is MNHEY and CDR2 is SMNVEV in the germline V gene (reference sequence). V dropped 5 bases and J dropped 1 base, with 14 bases sitting between them. The CDR3 sequence: CASSPRQASNTEAFF. In nucleotides, the CDR3 is TGTGCCAGCAGTCCCCGACAGGCTTCGAACACTGAAGCTTTCTTT.

This clonotype was seen repeatedly, ten times or more. The gene calls are TRBV2 and TRBJ2-3; 9 positions match TRBD2. V lost 3 bases and J lost 2; bases outside the gene matches: 21. The V gene's germline CDR1 is SNHLY and CDR2 FYNNEI. There are 21 residues in the CDR3. The CDR3 region is CASSDLSGQPFSGGPTDTQYF. The CDR3 nucleotides read TGTGCCAGCAGTGATCTCTCGGGACAACCGTTTAGCGGGGGCCCCACAGATACGCAGTATTTT. Complete variable domain (other parts from reference TRBV2 and TRBJ2-3): EPEVTQTPSHQVTQMGQEVILRCVPISNHLYFYWYRQILGQKVEFLVSFYNNEISEKSEIFDDQFSVERPDGSNFTLKIRSTKLEDSAMYFCASSDLSGQPFSGGPTDTQYFGPGTRLTVL.

This clonotype was counted many times. This chain links TRBV5-5 with TRBJ2-7; 9 nucleotides line up with TRBD2. The CDR3 is made up of 14 amino acids. V was clipped by 0 bases and J by 6 bases; unmatched bases: 4. CDR1 and CDR2 from the germline V gene are SGHKS and YYEKEE (reference sequence). CDR3 bases: TGTGCCAGCAGCTTGGCACTAGCGGGCCTCGAGCAGTACTTC. Encoded protein: CASSLALAGLEQYF.

The gene calls are TRBV9 and TRBJ2-5; D unresolved. The CDR3 length is 15 residues. The V and J ends lost 3 bases and 0 bases respectively, with 12 bases between them. Germline V gene lookup returns CDR1 SGDLS and CDR2 YYNGEE. The CDR3 bases are TGTGCCAGCAGCGCCCTACCTGGGGACCAAGAGACCCAGTACTTC. Its translation is CASSALPGDQETQYF.

This clonotype was seen only once. The chain employs TRBV20-1 and TRBJ2-5, with TRBD2 identical over 12 bases. The junction had 12 bases not matched to a gene; V was cut back by 0 bases and J by 4 bases. CDR1 is DFQATT, CDR2 SNEGSKA, per germline (reference sequence). This CDR3 has 18 amino acids. The CDR3 spells CSARDLTSGRGGGETQYF. For the CDR3, the DNA is TGCAGTGCTAGAGATTTGACTAGCGGGAGAGGGGGAGGAGAGACCCAGTACTTC.

This clonotype was observed many times. The gene calls are TRBV6-5 and TRBJ1-1; D is ambiguous. This CDR3 has 17 amino acids. Germline CDR1 reads MNHEY; CDR2 reads SVGAGI. Trimming cost V 0 bases and J 0 bases, with 14 bases left between them. CDR3 bases: TGTGCCAGCAGTTACTCGACGCGAACCCCGATGAACACTGAAGCTTTCTTT. Translating it yields CASSYSTRTPMNTEAFF.

This clonotype occurred many times. The chain is built from TRBV6-1 and TRBJ2-7; 11 nucleotides match TRBD1. The trim removed 4 bases at V and 7 bases at J, leaving 9 bases unmatched. Germline CDR1 is MNHNS and CDR2 is SASEGT. This CDR3 has 15 residues. The CDR3, as DNA: TGTGCCAGCAGTGCCGAGAGGACAGGGGGCAATGAGCAGTACTTC. The encoded protein is CASSAERTGGNEQYF.

This clonotype was counted ten times or more. V usage is TRBV6-1 and J usage is TRBJ1-1, with 9 bases that match TRBD1. Germline V gene lookup returns CDR1 MNHNS and CDR2 SASEGT. Trimming at V came to 6 bases and at J to 8 bases, leaving 13 bases not matched to a gene. The CDR3 covers 15 residues. This CDR3 is CASRQTLRDREEAFF. CDR3 sequence (DNA): TGTGCCAGCAGGCAGACCCTCCGGGACAGGGAGGAAGCTTTCTTT.

This clonotype was counted only a few times. The gene calls are TRBV9 and TRBJ2-1; perhaps TRBD2 as D (6 bases). The CDR3 extends over 16 amino acids. Germline CDR1 reads SGDLS; CDR2 reads YYNGEE. V was pared by 1 base and J by 1 base, with 12 bases between. The CDR3 sequence is CASSVSRGRSYNEQFF. CDR3 coding DNA: TGTGCCAGCAGCGTATCACGAGGGAGGTCCTACAATGAGCAGTTCTTC.

In this sample, this clonotype turned up many times. The rearrangement uses TRBV18 and TRBJ2-7, with D perhaps assigned TRBD1 or TRBD2 (5 bases each). Trimming cost V 6 bases and J 3 bases, with 15 bases left between them. Germline V gene data show CDR1 as KGHSH and CDR2 as LQKENI. CDR3 length equals 14 residues. CDR3 sequence: CASSRSGTGYEQYF. In DNA, the CDR3 is TGTGCCAGCTCCCGGTCCGGGACGGGCTACGAGCAGTACTTC.

This clonotype has a count of ten or more. The rearrangement links TRBV7-9 to TRBJ2-3, with TRBD2 as a possible D gene (6 bases). Trimming shortened V by 5 bases and J by 5 bases, and 20 bases separated the two germline ends. CDR1 and CDR2 (germline): SEHNR, FQNEAQ (reference sequence). The CDR3 runs 16 residues. The chain's CDR3 is CASSPRGSRSGDTQYF. DNA of the CDR3: TGTGCCAGCAGCCCACGGGGGTCCAGGTCCGGAGATACGCAGTATTTT.

This clonotype was counted at least ten times. The rearrangement links TRBV7-9 to TRBJ2-2; 12 positions agree with TRBD1. V shed 5 bases and J 4 bases; nucleotides not matched to a gene: 5. The CDR3 consists of 16 residues. Per the germline V gene, CDR1 is SEHNR and CDR2 is FQNEAQ (reference sequence). CDR3 nucleotides: TGTGCCAGCAGCACACCGGGACAGGGGGCCACCGGGGAGCTGTTTTTT. Protein: CASSTPGQGATGELFF.

The table lists this clonotype with a few counts. The chain uses TRBV12-5 and TRBJ1-1, with D maybe TRBD1 (5 bases). CDR3 length: 14 amino acids. V dropped 6 bases and J dropped 11 bases, with 22 bases sitting between them. Germline-derived CDR1 and CDR2 are LGHNT and FRNRAP. The CDR3 coding sequence is TGTGCTAGTGGCCCTGGACGGGCCCCGCACAGGGCTTTCTTT. Its translation: CASGPGRAPHRAFF.

This clonotype was recorded at least ten times. J is TRBJ1-2 and V is TRBV11-2, with D uncertain. V gave up 5 bases and J gave up 4 bases, with 14 bases separating them. Germline values: CDR1 SGHAT, CDR2 FQNNGV. The CDR3 contains 14 residues. CDR3 coding DNA: TGTGCCAGCAGCGGCCTCCGGCGGCCCTATGGCTACACCTTC. As protein: CASSGLRRPYGYTF.

This clonotype was seen repeatedly, ten times or more. The J gene is TRBJ1-4, the V gene TRBV20-1; TRBD1 matches at 7 bases. The CDR3 contains 15 residues. The germline V gene has CDR1 DFQATT and CDR2 SNEGSKA (reference sequence). J was trimmed by 5 bases and V by 3 bases; bases with no gene match: 9. Written as DNA, the CDR3 is TGCAGTGCTAGCAGGGGGTCATTGGGGAATGAAAAACTGTTTTTT. Encoded protein: CSASRGSLGNEKLFF.

A remark on this clonotype: A read error may be the cause here, since a much bigger clone is one base away. The chain carries TRBV20-1 and TRBJ2-7, with a possible D match to TRBD2 (8 bases). The CDR3 is 12 amino acids. In germline, CDR1 is DFQATT, CDR2 SNEGSKA (reference sequence). Trimming shortened V by 6 bases and J by 9 bases, and 18 bases separated the two germline ends. DNA of the CDR3: TGCAGTGCACCCGACAGGGCGGGGGGGCAGTACTTC. This translates into CSAPDRAGGQYF.

This clonotype showed up many times. J is TRBJ2-7 and V is TRBV10-3; 13 positions agree with TRBD2. CDR1 ENHRY and CDR2 SYGVKD come from the germline V gene. The ends lost 10 bases at V and 1 base at J; junction bases unmatched: 13. The CDR3 has 17 amino acids. CDR3 in amino acids: CATLTLAGGPSSYEQYF. The DNA of the CDR3 is TGTGCCACCCTAACACTAGCGGGAGGGCCTAGTTCCTACGAGCAGTACTTC.